The table lists the clone carrying this TCR beta chain with many counts. The antigen remains unidentified. This specimen belongs to a study of read filtering for tumor transcriptome and immune sequencing. Overall study context: Transcriptome libraries were built from DNase-treated RNA.

Overall study findings and caveats: RNA-seq captured clonotypes less deeply and reliably than IR-seq. IR-seq and RNA-seq agreed better without single-read clonotypes.

From roughly 0.4 ug of RNA, a library with molecular barcoded alpha/delta and beta/gamma adaptors was made. TCRdb ran MiXCR on the reads and lists one entry per CDR3 protein. The profile shows tens of thousands of distinct CDR3 sequences, roughly 20% of them singletons. The CDR3 is 18 residues long. Trimming shortened V by 1 base and J by 0 bases, and 17 bases separated the two germline ends. CDR1 is SGHRS and CDR2 is YFSETQ in the germline V gene. The V and J genes are TRBV5-1 and TRBJ2-1; tentative D call: TRBD2 (5 bases). This TCR was recovered from a donor at least 40 years old with multiple myeloma. The sequencing input was a population of CD138-negative cells sorted from bone marrow. CDR3 loop: CASSLSLGSGSSYNEQFF. Here the CDR3 DNA reads TGCGCCAGCAGCTTGAGTTTGGGCAGCGGAAGCTCCTACAATGAGCAGTTCTTC.